The present entry profiles one T cell receptor (beta chain) with its context. This sample is part of a study of T cells after yellow fever vaccination. General study results and limits: Most primary-vaccination clones reappeared after the booster (about 95% CD4, 75% to 90% CD8).

Per the germline V gene, CDR1 is SQVTM and CDR2 is ANQGSEA. This CDR3 is built from 11 residues. V lost 5 bases and J lost 8, with 10 bases in between. Production of TCR cDNA was by 5'RACE template switching, which also added a universal primer site and UMIs. TCRdb recomputed calls from the 5' RACE reads with MiXCR, one row per CDR3 protein. The sample yields some 100,000 distinct CDR3 sequences, around 9.8% seen once. Specimen: CD8+ T cells not binding an NS4B(214-222) dextramer, sorted from PBMCs, collected around 15 days after the first yellow fever vaccination. The sequence was collected from a young man who received the YFV17D yellow fever vaccine. The chain combines TRBV29-1 with TRBJ2-4; D call uncertain. CDR3 in amino acids: CSVRFGDIQYF. CDR3 bases: TGCAGCGTTCGGTTTGGAGACATTCAGTACTTC.